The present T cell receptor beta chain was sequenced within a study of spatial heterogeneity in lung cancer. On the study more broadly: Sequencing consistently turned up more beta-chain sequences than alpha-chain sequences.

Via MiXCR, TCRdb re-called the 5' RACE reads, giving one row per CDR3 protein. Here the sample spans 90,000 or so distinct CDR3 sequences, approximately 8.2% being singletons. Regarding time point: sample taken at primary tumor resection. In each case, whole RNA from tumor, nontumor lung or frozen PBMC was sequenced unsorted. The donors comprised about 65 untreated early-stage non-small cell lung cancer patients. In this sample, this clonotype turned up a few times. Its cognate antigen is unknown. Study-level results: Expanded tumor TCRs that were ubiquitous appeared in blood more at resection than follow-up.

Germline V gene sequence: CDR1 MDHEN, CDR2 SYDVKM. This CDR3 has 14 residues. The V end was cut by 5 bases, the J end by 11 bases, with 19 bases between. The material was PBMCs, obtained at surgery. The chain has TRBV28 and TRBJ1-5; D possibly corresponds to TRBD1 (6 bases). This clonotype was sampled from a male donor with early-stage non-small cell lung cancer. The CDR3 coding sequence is TGTGCCAGCAGTCTCTCCACTCAAACAGGGACCCAGCATTTT. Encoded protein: CASSLSTQTGTQHF.